The 8 T cell receptor beta chains listed next were all sequenced from one sample in a study of blood T cell repertoires in COVID-19. Sequenced by immunoSEQ multiplex PCR; TCRdb stores in-frame clones only, minus some. The sample has some 230,000 clones, around 81% seen once. Sequencing was performed on peripheral blood. The receptors originated from a woman younger than 45 who had recovered from COVID-19.

The chain employs TRBV2 and TRBJ2-5, with a possible D match to TRBD2 (6 bases). Trimming left V 7 bases short and J 4 bases short, with 10 bases between. CDR3 length equals 12 residues. CDR1 SNHLY and CDR2 FYNNEI come from the germline V gene. The CDR3 protein is CASMTRLETQYF. CDR3 sequence (DNA): TGTGCCAGCATGACTAGGTTAGAGACCCAGTACTTC.

V and J are TRBV27 and TRBJ2-1; 7 nucleotides align to TRBD2. The germline CDR1 and CDR2 sequences are MNHEY and SMNVEV (reference sequence). The CDR3 has 15 residues. V lost 4 bases and J lost 0; bases outside the gene matches: 3. The CDR3 loop reads CASSSLAASYNEQFF. The CDR3 coding sequence is TGTGCCAGCAGTTCGCTAGCGGCCTCCTACAATGAGCAGTTCTTC.

This rearrangement joins TRBV5-5 to TRBJ1-1; D gene ambiguous. Germline CDR1 reads SGHKS; CDR2 reads YYEKEE (reference sequence). V was shortened by 4 bases and J by 0 bases, with 25 bases between the two germline ends. This CDR3 contains 19 residues. CDR3 in amino acids: CASSKATMGWEDVNTEAFF. The CDR3 DNA reads TGTGCCAGCAGCAAGGCCACTATGGGGTGGGAGGATGTGAACACTGAAGCTTTCTTT.

This clone was detected once. This chain joins TRBV10-1 and TRBJ1-5; 9 nucleotides match TRBD1. Per germline, CDR1 WNHNN and CDR2 SYGVQD (reference sequence). This CDR3 is 15 amino acids long. The J segment lost 2 bases and the V segment lost 9 bases, leaving 8 bases of the junction unmatched. CDR3 DNA sequence: TGCGCCAGGAGGGACAGGGTTGGCGGCAATCAGCCCCAGCATTTT. Protein: CARRDRVGGNQPQHF.

The chain employs TRBV18 and TRBJ2-5; TRBD1 matches at 12 bases. This CDR3 is 17 amino acids long. Per the germline V gene, CDR1 is KGHSH and CDR2 is LQKENI. Losses at the gene ends were 3 bases for V and 1 base for J; bases not matched to a gene: 6. The CDR3 sequence: CASSPGGTGGFQETQYF. The DNA for the CDR3 is TGTGCCAGCTCACCCGGGGGGACAGGGGGCTTCCAAGAGACCCAGTACTTC. The whole variable domain, remainder taken from reference TRBV18 and TRBJ2-5, is NAGVMQNPRHLVRRRGQEARLRCSPMKGHSHVYWYRQLPEEGLKFMVYLQKENIIDESGMPKERFSAEFPKEGPSILRIQQVVRGDSAAYFCASSPGGTGGFQETQYFGPGTRLLVL.

This clone was observed a single time. The chain uses TRBV19 and TRBJ1-3; a weak D match, TRBD1 (6 bases). V gave up 6 bases and J gave up 0 bases, with 15 bases separating them. The germline V gene has CDR1 LNHDA and CDR2 SQIVND (reference sequence). The CDR3 runs 16 residues. Here the CDR3 reads CASSRGQSSSGNTIYF. In DNA, the CDR3 is TGTGCCAGTAGCCGCGGACAGTCCTCCTCTGGAAACACCATATATTTT.

This chain joins TRBV15 and TRBJ1-5; TRBD1 matches 10 bases. J was trimmed by 0 bases and V by 3 bases; bases with no gene match: 8. This CDR3 contains 18 residues. Germline values: CDR1 LNHNV, CDR2 YYDKDF (reference sequence). Here the CDR3 DNA reads TGTGCCACCAGCAGCGGGACAGGGGATGGGTATAGCAATCAGCCCCAGCATTTT. The encoded protein is CATSSGTGDGYSNQPQHF.

The gene calls are TRBV10-3 and TRBJ2-3; tentative D call: TRBD1 (6 bases). This CDR3 is 17 amino acids long. Trimming left V 4 bases short and J 0 bases short, with 17 bases between. Per the germline V gene, CDR1 is ENHRY and CDR2 is SYGVKD. CDR3 protein: CAISGAGALSSTDTQYF. CDR3 DNA: TGTGCCATCAGTGGGGCAGGGGCGCTTTCTAGCACAGATACGCAGTATTTT.